The present T cell receptor (beta chain) was sequenced within a study of CD8+ T cells in alopecia areata. Study at large: Treated patients swallowed 5 to 10 mg of oral tofacitinib twice daily. Patients remained on tofacitinib for 6 to 18 months and then went 6 months without it.

Germline V gene lookup returns CDR1 MNHEY and CDR2 SVGAGI. CDR3 length equals 14 residues. The V gene lost 8 bases and the J gene lost 3 bases, with 16 bases spanning the gap. Reverse transcription of extracted RNA yielded cDNA, which provided the sequencing template. This table comes from immunoSEQ multiplex PCR, and its TCRdb copy is limited to in-frame clones, with some not included. The sample includes around 160,000 clones, more than 75% seen only once; the top ten take around 16%. As part of sample collection, lesional scalp punch biopsies and peripheral blood were taken from alopecia areata patients.

The chain employs TRBV6-5 and TRBJ1-2; D may be TRBD1 (5 bases). Sequenced material: CD8+ T cells sorted from blood, taken at week 0. This clonotype was sampled from a human donor with alopecia areata. The DNA for the CDR3 is TGTGCCAGCGGACTTGGTGGGGGTCACTATGGCTACACCTTC. It yields the protein CASGLGGGHYGYTF.